The 2 T cell receptor beta chains below were found in one sample sequenced in a study of blood T cell repertoires in COVID-19. Assay used: immunoSEQ multiplex PCR; TCRdb lists only in-frame clones, some missing. The sample has approximately 480,000 clones, approximately 86% seen once; the top ten hold about 0.65%. Input material: PBMCs or T cells enriched from blood (not recorded which). These receptors all come from a woman aged 18-29 years who had recovered from COVID-19.

This clone was observed a few times. The genes are TRBV7-9 and TRBJ1-1; D gene ambiguous. V lost 1 base and J lost 2, with 8 bases in between. The CDR3 has 14 residues. CDR1 SEHNR and CDR2 FQNEAQ come from the germline V gene (reference sequence). DNA of the CDR3: TGTGCCAGCAGCTTAGAGCGGGGAAACACTGAAGCTTTCTTT. Translation gives CASSLERGNTEAFF. Drawing the rest from reference TRBV7-9 and TRBJ1-1, the complete variable domain is DTGVSQNPRHKITKRGQNVTFRCDPISEHNRLYWYRQTLGQGPEFLTYFQNEAQLEKSRLLSDRFSAERPKGSFSTLEIQRTEQGDSAMYLCASSLERGNTEAFFGQGTRLTVV.

The chain recombines TRBV12-5 with TRBJ2-2, with 10 bases matching TRBD1. Unmatched junction bases numbered 8, after V lost 1 base and J lost 6 bases. This CDR3 is built from 17 residues. Per germline, CDR1 LGHNT and CDR2 FRNRAP. In DNA form, the CDR3 reads TGTGCTAGTGGTTTGGCCCGGGACAGGGGTTATCCCGGGGAGCTGTTTTTT. Its protein is CASGLARDRGYPGELFF. Full variable domain (remainder filled in from reference TRBV12-5 and TRBJ2-2): DARVTQTPRHKVTEMGQEVTMRCQPILGHNTVFWYRQTMMQGLELLAYFRNRAPLDDSGMPKDRFSAEMPDATLATLKIQPSEPRDSAVYFCASGLARDRGYPGELFFGEGSRLTVL.